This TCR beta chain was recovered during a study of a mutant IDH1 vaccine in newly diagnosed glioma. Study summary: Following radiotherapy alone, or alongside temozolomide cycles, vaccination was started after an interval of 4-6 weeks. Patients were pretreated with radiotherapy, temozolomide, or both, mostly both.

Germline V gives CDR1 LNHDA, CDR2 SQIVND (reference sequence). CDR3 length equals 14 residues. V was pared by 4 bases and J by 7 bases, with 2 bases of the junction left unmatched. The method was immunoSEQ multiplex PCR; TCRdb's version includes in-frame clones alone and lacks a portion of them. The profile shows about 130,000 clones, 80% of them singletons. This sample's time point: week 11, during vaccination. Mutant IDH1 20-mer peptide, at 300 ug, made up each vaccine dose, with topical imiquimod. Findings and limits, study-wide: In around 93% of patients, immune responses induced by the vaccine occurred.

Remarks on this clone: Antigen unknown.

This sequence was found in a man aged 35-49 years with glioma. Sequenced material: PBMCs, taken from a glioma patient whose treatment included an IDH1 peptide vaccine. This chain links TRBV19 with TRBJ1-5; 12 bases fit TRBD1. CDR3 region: CASSTGTGGQPQHF. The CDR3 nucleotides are TGTGCCAGTAGTACCGGGACAGGGGGCCAGCCCCAGCATTTT.